The present TCR beta chain was sequenced within a study of response to subunit inactivated influenza vaccine. General observations from the study: The study's authors posited that every seasonal influenza vaccination enlists few new T cells.

A single record per CDR3 protein comes from TCRdb applying MiXCR to the RT-PCR reads. The sample shows more than 450,000 distinct CDR3 sequences, over 9.5% of them seen only once. The V end was cut by 6 bases, the J end by 10 bases, with 20 bases between. Germline V CDR1 and CDR2: SGHRS, YFSETQ. The CDR3 spans 14 residues. Remarks on this clonotype: The antigen remains undetermined.

The V gene is TRBV5-1, the J gene TRBJ2-1; D is possibly TRBD1 (5 bases). The TCR was taken from a man over 45 who received an inactivated influenza vaccine. The sample here was PBMCs from blood, taken on the day of vaccination. The CDR3: CASKGQGVGYEQFF. The CDR3 DNA follows: TGCGCCAGCAAGGGGCAGGGCGTAGGCTACGAGCAGTTCTTC.